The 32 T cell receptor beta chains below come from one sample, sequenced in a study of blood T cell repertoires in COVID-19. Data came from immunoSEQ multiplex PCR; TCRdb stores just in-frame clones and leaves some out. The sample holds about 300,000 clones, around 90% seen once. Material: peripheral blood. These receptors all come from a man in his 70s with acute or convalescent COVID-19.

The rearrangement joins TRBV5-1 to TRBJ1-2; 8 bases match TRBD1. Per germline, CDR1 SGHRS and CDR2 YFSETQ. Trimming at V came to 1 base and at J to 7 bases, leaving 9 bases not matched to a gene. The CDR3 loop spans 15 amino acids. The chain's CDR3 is CASSLRATGGGGYTF. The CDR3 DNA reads TGCGCCAGCAGCTTGAGGGCTACAGGGGGTGGTGGCTACACCTTC.

CDR3: CASSPRGAGTGELFF. The CDR3 bases are TGTGCCAGCAGCCCCCGGGGGGCTGGCACCGGGGAGCTGTTTTTT. The chain carries TRBV7-2 and TRBJ2-2, with D maybe TRBD2 (7 bases). Germline loops: CDR1 SGHTA, CDR2 FQGNSA. The ends were cut back, 5 bases at V and 4 bases at J, with 14 bases in the middle. The CDR3 consists of 15 residues.

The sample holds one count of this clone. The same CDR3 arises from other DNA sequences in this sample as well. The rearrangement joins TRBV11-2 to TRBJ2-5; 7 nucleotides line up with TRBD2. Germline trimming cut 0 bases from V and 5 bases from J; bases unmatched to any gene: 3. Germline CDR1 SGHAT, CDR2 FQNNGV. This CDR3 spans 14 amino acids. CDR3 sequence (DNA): TGTGCCAGCAGCTTAGATTCGGGAGGTGAGACCCAGTACTTC. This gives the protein CASSLDSGGETQYF.

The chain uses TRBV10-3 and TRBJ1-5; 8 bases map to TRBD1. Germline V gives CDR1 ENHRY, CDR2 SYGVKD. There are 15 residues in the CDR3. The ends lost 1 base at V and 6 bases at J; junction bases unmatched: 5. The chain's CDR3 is CAISEFQGAGQPQHF. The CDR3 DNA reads TGTGCCATCAGTGAGTTTCAGGGGGCTGGTCAGCCCCAGCATTTT.

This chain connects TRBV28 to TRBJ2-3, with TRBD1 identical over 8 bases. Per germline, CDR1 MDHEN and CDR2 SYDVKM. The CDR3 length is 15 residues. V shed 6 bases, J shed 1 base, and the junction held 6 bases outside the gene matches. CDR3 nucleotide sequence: TGTGCCAGCAGGGGAACAGGGGGTGGCACAGATACGCAGTATTTT. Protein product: CASRGTGGGTDTQYF.

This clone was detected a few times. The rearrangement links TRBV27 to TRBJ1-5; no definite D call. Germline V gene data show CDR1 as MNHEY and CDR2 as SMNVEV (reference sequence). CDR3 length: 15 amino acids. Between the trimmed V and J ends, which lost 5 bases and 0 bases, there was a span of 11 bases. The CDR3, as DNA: TGTGCCAGCAGTACCGGTCTGAATAGCAATCAGCCCCAGCATTTT. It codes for CASSTGLNSNQPQHF.

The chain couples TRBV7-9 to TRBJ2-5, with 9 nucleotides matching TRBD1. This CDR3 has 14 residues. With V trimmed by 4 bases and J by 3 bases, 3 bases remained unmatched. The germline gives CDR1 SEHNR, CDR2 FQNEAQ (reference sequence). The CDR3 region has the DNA TGTGCCAGCAGCTACTGGGACAGGGAAGAGACCCAGTACTTC. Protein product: CASSYWDREETQYF.

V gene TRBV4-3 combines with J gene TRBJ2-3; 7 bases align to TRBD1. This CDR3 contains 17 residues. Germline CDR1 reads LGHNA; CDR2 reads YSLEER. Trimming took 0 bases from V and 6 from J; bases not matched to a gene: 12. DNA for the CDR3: TGCGCCAGCAGCCAAGATGCGAGAGGGGGCGGTTCCGATACGCAGTATTTT. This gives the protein CASSQDARGGGSDTQYF.

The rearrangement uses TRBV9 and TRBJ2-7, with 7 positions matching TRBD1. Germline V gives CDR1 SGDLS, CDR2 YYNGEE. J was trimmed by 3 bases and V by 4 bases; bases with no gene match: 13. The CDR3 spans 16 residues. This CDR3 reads CASSSRRQGYFYEQYF. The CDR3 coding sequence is TGTGCCAGCAGCTCCCGGCGACAGGGTTATTTCTACGAGCAGTACTTC. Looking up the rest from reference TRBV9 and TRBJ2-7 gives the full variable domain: DSGVTQTPKHLITATGQRVTLRCSPRSGDLSVYWYQQSLDQGLQFLIQYYNGEERAKGNILERFSAQQFPDLHSELNLSSLELGDSALYFCASSSRRQGYFYEQYFGPGTRLTVT.

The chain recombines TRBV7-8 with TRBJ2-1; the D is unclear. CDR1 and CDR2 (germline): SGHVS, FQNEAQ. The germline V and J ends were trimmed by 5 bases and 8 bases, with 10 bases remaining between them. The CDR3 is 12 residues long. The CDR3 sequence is CASSQFADEQFF. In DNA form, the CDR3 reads TGTGCCAGCAGCCAATTTGCAGATGAGCAGTTCTTC.

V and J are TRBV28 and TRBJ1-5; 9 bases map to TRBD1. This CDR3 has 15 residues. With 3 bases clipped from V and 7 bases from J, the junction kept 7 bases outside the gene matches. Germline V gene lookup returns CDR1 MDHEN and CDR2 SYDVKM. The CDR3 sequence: CASSFYGTGSQPQHF. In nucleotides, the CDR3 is TGTGCCAGCAGTTTTTACGGGACAGGGTCCCAGCCCCAGCATTTT.

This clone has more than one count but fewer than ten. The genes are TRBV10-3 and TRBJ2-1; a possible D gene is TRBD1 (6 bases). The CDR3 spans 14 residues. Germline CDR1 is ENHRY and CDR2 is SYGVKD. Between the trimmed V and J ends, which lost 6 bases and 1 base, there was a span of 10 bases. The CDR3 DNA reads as TGTGCCATCAGAACGGACAGTTCCTACAATGAGCAGTTCTTC. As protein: CAIRTDSSYNEQFF.

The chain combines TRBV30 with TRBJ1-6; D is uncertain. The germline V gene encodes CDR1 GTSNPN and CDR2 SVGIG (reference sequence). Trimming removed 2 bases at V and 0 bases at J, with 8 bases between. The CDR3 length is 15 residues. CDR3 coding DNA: TGTGCCTGGAGTCACAAAAGCTCCTATAATTCACCCCTCCACTTT. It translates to CAWSHKSSYNSPLHF. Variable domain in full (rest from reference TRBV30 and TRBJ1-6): SQTIHQWPATLVQPVGSPLSLECTVEGTSNPNLYWYRQAAGRGLQLLFYSVGIGQISSEVPQNLSASRPQDRQFILSSKKLLLSDSGFYLCAWSHKSSYNSPLHFGNGTRLTVT.

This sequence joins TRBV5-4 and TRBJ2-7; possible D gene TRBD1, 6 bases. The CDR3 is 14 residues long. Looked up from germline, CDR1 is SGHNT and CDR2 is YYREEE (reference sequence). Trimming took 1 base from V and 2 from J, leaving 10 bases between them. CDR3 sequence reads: CASSLLGGAYEQYF. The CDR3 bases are TGTGCCAGCAGCTTGTTAGGGGGAGCCTACGAGCAGTACTTC.

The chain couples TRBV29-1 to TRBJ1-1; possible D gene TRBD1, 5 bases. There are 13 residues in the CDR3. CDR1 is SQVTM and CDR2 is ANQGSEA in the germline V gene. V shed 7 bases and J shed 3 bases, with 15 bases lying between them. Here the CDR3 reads CSAIEGRDTEAFF. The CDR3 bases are TGCAGCGCCATCGAGGGGAGGGACACTGAAGCTTTCTTT.

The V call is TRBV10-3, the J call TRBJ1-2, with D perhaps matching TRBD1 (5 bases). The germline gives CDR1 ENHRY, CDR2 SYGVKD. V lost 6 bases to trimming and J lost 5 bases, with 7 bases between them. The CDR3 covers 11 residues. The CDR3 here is CAISQGYGYTF. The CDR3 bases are TGTGCCATCAGCCAGGGTTATGGCTACACCTTC.

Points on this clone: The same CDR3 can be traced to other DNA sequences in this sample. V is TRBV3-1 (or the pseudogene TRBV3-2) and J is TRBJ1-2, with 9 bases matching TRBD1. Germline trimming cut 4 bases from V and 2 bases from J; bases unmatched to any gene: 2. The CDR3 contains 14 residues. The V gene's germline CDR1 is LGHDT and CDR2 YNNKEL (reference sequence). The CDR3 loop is CASSPGQGNYGYTF. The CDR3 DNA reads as TGTGCCAGCAGCCCAGGACAGGGGAACTATGGCTACACCTTC.

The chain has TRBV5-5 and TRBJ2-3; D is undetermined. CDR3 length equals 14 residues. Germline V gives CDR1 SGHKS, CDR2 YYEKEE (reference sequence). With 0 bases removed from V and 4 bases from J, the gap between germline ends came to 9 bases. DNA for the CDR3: TGTGCCAGCAGCTTGGTAATCCGCGCAGATACGCAGTATTTT. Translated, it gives CASSLVIRADTQYF.

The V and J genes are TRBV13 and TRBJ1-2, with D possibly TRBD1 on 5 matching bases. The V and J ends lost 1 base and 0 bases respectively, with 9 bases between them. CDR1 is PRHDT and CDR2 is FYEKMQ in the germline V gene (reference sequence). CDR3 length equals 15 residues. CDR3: CASSLAGVANYGYTF. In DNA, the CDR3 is TGTGCCAGCAGCTTAGCGGGGGTTGCTAACTATGGCTACACCTTC.

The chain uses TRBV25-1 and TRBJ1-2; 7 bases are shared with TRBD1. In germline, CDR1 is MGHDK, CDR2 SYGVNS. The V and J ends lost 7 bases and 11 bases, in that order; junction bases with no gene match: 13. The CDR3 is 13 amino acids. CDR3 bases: TGTGCCAGCATGGGTTCGAGGCAGGGGGGTTACACCTTC. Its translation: CASMGSRQGGYTF.

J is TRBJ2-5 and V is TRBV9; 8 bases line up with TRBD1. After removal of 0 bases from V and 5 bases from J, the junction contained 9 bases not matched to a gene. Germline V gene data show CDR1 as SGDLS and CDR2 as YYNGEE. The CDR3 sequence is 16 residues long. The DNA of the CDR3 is TGTGCCAGCAGCGTAGGAGGGCAGGGGGCTCGGGAGACCCAGTACTTC. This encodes CASSVGGQGARETQYF.

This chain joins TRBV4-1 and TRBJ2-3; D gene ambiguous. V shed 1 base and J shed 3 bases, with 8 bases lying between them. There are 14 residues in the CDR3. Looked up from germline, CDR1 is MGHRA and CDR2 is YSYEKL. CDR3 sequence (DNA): TGCGCCAGCAGCCAAGTGGCAGTAACAGATACGCAGTATTTT. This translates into CASSQVAVTDTQYF.

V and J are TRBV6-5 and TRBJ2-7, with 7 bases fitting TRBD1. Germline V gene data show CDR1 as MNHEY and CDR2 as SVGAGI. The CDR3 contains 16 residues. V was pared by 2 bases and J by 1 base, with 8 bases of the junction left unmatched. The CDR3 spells CASSYGIGGASYEQYF. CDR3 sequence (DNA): TGTGCCAGCAGTTACGGTATAGGGGGCGCGTCCTACGAGCAGTACTTC.

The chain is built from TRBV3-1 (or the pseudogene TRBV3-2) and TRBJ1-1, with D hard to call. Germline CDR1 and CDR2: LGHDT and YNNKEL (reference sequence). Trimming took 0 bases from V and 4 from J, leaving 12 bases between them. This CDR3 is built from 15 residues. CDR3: CASSQEWSGATEAFF. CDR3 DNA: TGTGCCAGCAGCCAAGAATGGTCGGGTGCCACTGAAGCTTTCTTT.

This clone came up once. CDR3: CASSRRLAEPHTQYF. The CDR3 region has the DNA TGTGCCAGCAGCCGCAGACTAGCGGAACCGCATACGCAGTATTTT. This chain links TRBV6-6 with TRBJ2-3; 9 nucleotides line up with TRBD2. The junction had 11 bases not matched to a gene; V was cut back by 6 bases and J by 7 bases. The CDR3 has 15 residues. The germline V gene encodes CDR1 MNHNY and CDR2 SVGAGI (reference sequence).

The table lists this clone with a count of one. CDR3 residues: CASSPIGGRQYF. CDR3 DNA: TGTGCCAGCAGTCCAATCGGGGGTCGGCAGTACTTC. The chain joins TRBV27 to TRBJ2-7; D might be TRBD2 (6 bases). CDR1 is MNHEY, CDR2 SMNVEV, per germline (reference sequence). The V end was cut by 5 bases, the J end by 9 bases, with 14 bases between. The CDR3 contains 12 residues.

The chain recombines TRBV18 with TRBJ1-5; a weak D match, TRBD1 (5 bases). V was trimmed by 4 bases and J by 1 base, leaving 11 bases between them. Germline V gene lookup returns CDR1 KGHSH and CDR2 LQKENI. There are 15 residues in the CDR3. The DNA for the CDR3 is TGTGCCAGCTCACGATTTACAGGAAGCAATCAGCCCCAGCATTTT. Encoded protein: CASSRFTGSNQPQHF.

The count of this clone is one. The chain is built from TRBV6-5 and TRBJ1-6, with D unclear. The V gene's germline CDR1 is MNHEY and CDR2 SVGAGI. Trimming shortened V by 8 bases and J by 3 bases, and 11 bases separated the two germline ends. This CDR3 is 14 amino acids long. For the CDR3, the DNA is TGTGCCAGCTCCCGACTGTACTATAATTCACCCCTCCACTTT. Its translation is CASSRLYYNSPLHF.

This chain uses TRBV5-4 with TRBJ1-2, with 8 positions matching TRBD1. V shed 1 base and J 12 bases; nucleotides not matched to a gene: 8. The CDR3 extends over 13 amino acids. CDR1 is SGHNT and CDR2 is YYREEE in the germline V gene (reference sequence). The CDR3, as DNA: TGTGCCAGCAGCTTGCGGGCCGGACAGGGAGACACCTTC. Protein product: CASSLRAGQGDTF.

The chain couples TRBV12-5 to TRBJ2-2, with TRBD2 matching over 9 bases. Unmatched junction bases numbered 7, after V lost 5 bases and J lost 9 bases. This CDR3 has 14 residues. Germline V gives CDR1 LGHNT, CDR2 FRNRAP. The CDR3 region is CASGPGTSIRELFF. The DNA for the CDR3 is TGTGCTAGTGGTCCTGGGACTAGCATCCGGGAGCTGTTTTTT. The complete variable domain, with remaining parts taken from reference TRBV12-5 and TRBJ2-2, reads DARVTQTPRHKVTEMGQEVTMRCQPILGHNTVFWYRQTMMQGLELLAYFRNRAPLDDSGMPKDRFSAEMPDATLATLKIQPSEPRDSAVYFCASGPGTSIRELFFGEGSRLTVL.

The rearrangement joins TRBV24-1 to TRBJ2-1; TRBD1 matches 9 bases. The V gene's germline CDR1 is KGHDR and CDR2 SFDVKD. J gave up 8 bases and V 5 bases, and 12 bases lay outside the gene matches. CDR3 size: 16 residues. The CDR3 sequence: CATSVAPGQGKHEQFF. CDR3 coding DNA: TGTGCCACCAGTGTCGCGCCGGGACAGGGAAAACATGAGCAGTTCTTC.

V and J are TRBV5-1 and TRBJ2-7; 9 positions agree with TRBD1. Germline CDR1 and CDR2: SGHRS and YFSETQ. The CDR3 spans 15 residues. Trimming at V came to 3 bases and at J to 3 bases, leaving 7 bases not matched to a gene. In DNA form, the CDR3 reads TGCGCCAGCAGCTACACAGGGGGCGATAACTACGAGCAGTACTTC. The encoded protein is CASSYTGGDNYEQYF.